What follows are 14 T cell receptor beta chains derived from one specimen sequenced in a study of cytomegalovirus exposure and HLA in healthy donors (dated by TCRdb to between 2016 and 2019). To prepare the library, the immunoSEQ multiplex PCR assay was applied. TCRdb took this table from immuneACCESS and kept in-frame rearrangements with V and J called. Such tables lack part of the clones; where checked against another copy, unresolved V genes explain under half of the gap, and the rest is unexplained. Counted in this sample were around 200,000 clones; about 86% of them appeared once. 2.5% to 3% of the sample belongs to the ten largest clones. The sequencing sample was made of PBMCs. These receptors all come from a woman aged 18-29 years in good health and CMV-seropositive.

This chain connects TRBV27 to TRBJ1-2, with 8 positions matching TRBD1. The junction had 9 bases not matched to a gene; V was cut back by 5 bases and J by 4 bases. Germline lookup yields CDR1 MNHEY and CDR2 SMNVEV (reference sequence). This CDR3 spans 15 amino acids. The CDR3 sequence: CASSLSGTGGYGYTF. CDR3 DNA: TGTGCCAGCAGTCTGTCCGGGACAGGAGGCTATGGCTACACCTTC.

This chain joins TRBV6-1 and TRBJ2-3; TRBD2 aligns across 9 bases. Germline V CDR1 and CDR2: MNHNS, SASEGT. V dropped 2 bases and J dropped 4; count of bases not matched to a gene: 7. There are 16 residues in the CDR3. The CDR3 nucleotides read TGTGCCAGCAGTGAATCGGCGGGGGGGCCCGCAGATACGCAGTATTTT. It yields the protein CASSESAGGPADTQYF.

The chain is built from TRBV27 and TRBJ1-1, with D hard to call. The CDR3 is made up of 13 amino acids. V was clipped by 5 bases and J by 1 base, with 8 bases between them. Germline V gene data show CDR1 as MNHEY and CDR2 as SMNVEV (reference sequence). The CDR3 sequence is CASSRRENTEAFF. CDR3 bases: TGTGCCAGCAGTCGACGGGAGAACACTGAAGCTTTCTTT.

This clone showed up just a few times. V usage is TRBV18 and J usage is TRBJ2-2; D is perhaps TRBD1 (6 bases). Trimming removed 5 bases from V and 2 bases from J, with 12 bases in between. CDR3 size: 15 residues. The V gene's germline CDR1 is KGHSH and CDR2 LQKENI. The CDR3 coding sequence is TGTGCCAGCTCATTCGGACAGTCAAACACCGGGGAGCTGTTTTTT. Translated: CASSFGQSNTGELFF. Supplemented by reference TRBV18 and TRBJ2-2, the full variable domain reads NAGVMQNPRHLVRRRGQEARLRCSPMKGHSHVYWYRQLPEEGLKFMVYLQKENIIDESGMPKERFSAEFPKEGPSILRIQQVVRGDSAAYFCASSFGQSNTGELFFGEGSRLTVL.

V gene TRBV27 combines with J gene TRBJ2-3, with a possible D match to TRBD2 (6 bases). CDR1 is MNHEY and CDR2 is SMNVEV in the germline V gene (reference sequence). The ends were cut back, 2 bases at V and 11 bases at J, with 29 bases in the middle. The CDR3 spans 18 residues. The CDR3 loop is CASSLPPGTPPWHTMQYF. Here the CDR3 DNA reads TGTGCCAGCAGTTTACCCCCAGGGACTCCACCCTGGCATACTATGCAGTATTTT.

V gene TRBV5-1 combines with J gene TRBJ1-1; 10 bases are shared with TRBD1. Germline CDR1 and CDR2: SGHRS and YFSETQ. V lost 2 bases and J lost 5; bases outside the gene matches: 6. The CDR3 is 15 residues long. The CDR3 sequence is CASSLWDRGVTEAFF. CDR3 coding DNA: TGCGCCAGCAGCTTATGGGACAGGGGAGTTACTGAAGCTTTCTTT.

This chain uses TRBV4-2 with TRBJ1-1; D unclear. The CDR3 is 14 residues long. Germline V gives CDR1 LGHNA, CDR2 YNFKEQ. Trimming stripped 1 base from V and 0 bases from J, with 6 bases between. DNA for the CDR3: TGTGCCAGCAGCCAAGGACTTATGAACACTGAAGCTTTCTTT. Protein product: CASSQGLMNTEAFF.

V is TRBV9 and J is TRBJ2-2; no definite D call. The germline V gene has CDR1 SGDLS and CDR2 YYNGEE. The CDR3 spans 14 residues. V was shortened by 0 bases and J by 4 bases, with 7 bases between the two germline ends. The CDR3 reads CASSVGPRTGELFF. CDR3 DNA sequence: TGTGCCAGCAGCGTAGGGCCCCGCACCGGGGAGCTGTTTTTT. The full variable domain, its missing parts supplied by reference TRBV9 and TRBJ2-2, is DSGVTQTPKHLITATGQRVTLRCSPRSGDLSVYWYQQSLDQGLQFLIQYYNGEERAKGNILERFSAQQFPDLHSELNLSSLELGDSALYFCASSVGPRTGELFFGEGSRLTVL.

This clone was observed a few times. The chain recombines TRBV5-1 with TRBJ2-5; D possibly corresponds to TRBD1 (7 bases). This CDR3 is built from 14 residues. CDR1 and CDR2 (germline): SGHRS, YFSETQ. Trimming took 4 bases from V and 5 from J, leaving 15 bases between them. CDR3 nucleotide sequence: TGCGCCAGCAGCGACGGAGGGGGCGGGGAGACCCAGTACTTC. Encoded protein: CASSDGGGGETQYF. Filled out from reference TRBV5-1 and TRBJ2-5, the complete variable domain reads KAGVTQTPRYLIKTRGQQVTLSCSPISGHRSVSWYQQTPGQGLQFLFEYFSETQRNKGNFPGRFSGRQFSNSRSEMNVSTLELGDSALYLCASSDGGGGETQYFGPGTRLLVL.

This clone has a single count. The chain recombines TRBV7-9 with TRBJ2-7; perhaps TRBD1 as D (7 bases). Germline V gene data show CDR1 as SEHNR and CDR2 as FQNEAQ (reference sequence). The ends were cut back, 2 bases at V and 3 bases at J, with 11 bases in the middle. The CDR3 loop spans 14 amino acids. CDR3 amino acids: CASSLFQGGYEQYF. DNA of the CDR3: TGTGCCAGCAGCTTATTCCAGGGGGGCTACGAGCAGTACTTC.

This chain connects TRBV5-1 to TRBJ2-3, with 10 bases identical to TRBD2. The CDR3 totals 16 residues. Losses at the gene ends were 0 bases for V and 4 bases for J; bases not matched to a gene: 5. Germline V gene data show CDR1 as SGHRS and CDR2 as YFSETQ. The CDR3 DNA follows: TGCGCCAGCAGCTTGGAAGGTAGCGGGGGGTCAGATACGCAGTATTTT. This codes for CASSLEGSGGSDTQYF. Full variable domain (rest looked up from reference TRBV5-1 and TRBJ2-3): KAGVTQTPRYLIKTRGQQVTLSCSPISGHRSVSWYQQTPGQGLQFLFEYFSETQRNKGNFPGRFSGRQFSNSRSEMNVSTLELGDSALYLCASSLEGSGGSDTQYFGPGTRLTVL.

V and J are TRBV5-1 and TRBJ2-5, with 10 bases matching TRBD2. Germline CDR1 SGHRS, CDR2 YFSETQ. The CDR3 has 16 residues. The trim removed 0 bases at V and 2 bases at J, leaving 4 bases unmatched. CDR3 loop: CASSLDPSGGQETQYF. In nucleotides, the CDR3 is TGCGCCAGCAGCTTGGACCCTAGCGGGGGACAAGAGACCCAGTACTTC.

V usage is TRBV7-9 and J usage is TRBJ1-2, with 8 bases aligning to TRBD1. Germline CDR1 and CDR2: SEHNR and FQNEAQ (reference sequence). The CDR3 spans 14 residues. The trim removed 6 bases at V and 4 bases at J, leaving 7 bases unmatched. CDR3 amino acids: CASRRPGQGYGYTF. The CDR3 nucleotides read TGTGCCAGCAGACGCCCCGGACAGGGCTATGGCTACACCTTC.

The chain employs TRBV28 and TRBJ2-3; 10 positions agree with TRBD2. Germline loops: CDR1 MDHEN, CDR2 SYDVKM. This CDR3 is built from 17 residues. V shed 4 bases, J shed 4 bases, and the junction held 11 bases outside the gene matches. The CDR3 protein is CASSYPLAGGRADTQYF. The DNA of the CDR3 is TGTGCCAGCAGTTACCCGTTAGCGGGGGGCCGTGCAGATACGCAGTATTTT.